Reported below is one TCR beta chain. It has no known antigen specificity. Base qualities are not recorded, but no much larger clone differs from it by a single base. The CDR3, from cysteine to phenylalanine, totals 14 residues. The retained sequence is limited to the CDR3, 42 bases, with the frame set at the first base. For CDR1 and CDR2, the germline V gene (reference sequence) lists LNHDA and SQIVND. From V the trimming removes 4 bases and from J it removes 3 bases, while the gene matches leave 3 bases of the junction unaccounted for. The method was the immunoSEQ multiplex PCR assay. For the multiplex PCR, a mixture combining 60 forward primers for TCR Vbeta segments and 13 reverse primers for TCR Jbeta segments was used. The CDR3 region of rearranged TCR beta genes was amplified from genomic DNA by a multiplex PCR assay. The amplified TCR beta libraries were sequenced on the Illumina HiSeq System as 87-base-pair reads. In the paper's pipeline: Across the 700 or so repertoires, a later analysis counted 80 million or so unique TCR beta chains, roughly 11 million of which were shared by at least two donors. To remove PCR and sequencing errors, raw reads were error-corrected and collapsed into unique sequences using a nearest-neighbor algorithm that merged closely related sequences. V, D and J gene segments were assigned by aligning CDR3 sequences to IMGT reference sequences. For a sequence to be retained, a match of at least six nucleotides to both a V gene segment and a J gene segment was required. Rearrangements were called productive when the CDR3 lacked stop codons and stayed in frame with V and J; all others were non-productive. Following IMGT convention, CDR3 was defined as the stretch from the second conserved V-encoded cysteine up to the conserved J-encoded phenylalanine. The earlier analysis of 550 to 650 of the donors excluded any sequence lacking an unambiguous match to a single V gene segment. In an earlier analysis of 587 of the donors, V segments were called functional above 56.7% productive rearrangements and were called segregating when the between-donor standard deviation exceeded 5%. To diagnose cytomegalovirus status from the catalog of TCR beta chain sequences, a statistical classification framework was built. In a later analysis, TCR nucleotide sequences were compared against IMGT/GENE-DB human TR gene sequences so that V and J genes could be assigned. Using the TCRdist pipeline, a later analysis assigned CDR3 sequences along with most-parsimonious VDJ recombination scenarios. In a later analysis, each TCR beta chain was defined by its CDR3 amino acid sequence together with its V-gene family, and reads lacking a unique V-gene family were excluded. To address suspected cross-contamination and a sequencing artifact, a later analysis removed 592 highly shared, low-generation-probability nucleotide sequences. In a later analysis, a clonal expansion index for each public chain was calculated from normalized within-repertoire ranks of inferred template counts. Generation probabilities in a later analysis came from a VDJ recombination model fitted to out-of-frame rearrangements, and those results were checked against IGoR. A later analysis scored TCR-TCR, TCR-HLA and TCR-CMV co-occurrence with hypergeometric tests, applying a repertoire-size bias correction to TCR pairs. A later analysis estimated false discovery rates by permuting HLA or CMV assignments 20 times. In a later analysis, co-occurring TCRs were grouped with DBSCAN, and TCRdist sequence similarity was added when clustering was performed within HLA-allele-positive subsets. Repertoires with fewer than 30,000 or more than 120,000 public chains, plus five repertoires with anomalous nucleotide sharing, were excluded from co-occurrence clustering. This immuneACCESS table, as held by TCRdb, lists in-frame sequences with V and J called but not all clones. Of the missing ones, under half trace to an unresolved V gene in checked studies; the others have no known cause. The V and J calls and clone size come from that table; D and trimming were worked out from the DNA. The sample table lists approximately 120,000 clones, roughly 80% of them with a count of one. The top ten clonotypes cover approximately 4% of the sample.

These data belong to a study of cytomegalovirus exposure and HLA in healthy donors (dated by TCRdb to the late 2010s). Regarding the study in general: An earlier analysis of several hundred of the donors reported 276 Gb of sequence data and roughly 100 million unique TCR beta sequences from 150 million to 200 million T cells. Approximately 330 gigabases of sequencing data and around 88 million unique TCR sequences made up an early release that covered over 550 HLA-typed donors. Among the roughly 400 genotyped donors, 75% to 90% belonged to the genetic ancestry cluster associated with self-reported Caucasian donors. The study aimed to test whether signatures of past pathogen exposure could be identified by cataloging public T cell receptors. The study profiled the T cell repertoires of more than 500 subjects by immunosequencing and related them to cytomegalovirus serostatus. Along with the 666-subject first cohort, a separate validation cohort of 120 different subjects was used. To predict cytomegalovirus infection status, the study brought together high-throughput TCR immunosequencing, statistical association of individual TCRs with disease status, and machine learning. A later analysis re-analyzed previously published TCR beta repertoires from 660 or so donors and added high-resolution HLA genotyping to study TCR occurrence patterns. The later analysis used no new phenotypic data to find candidate immune exposures, relying instead on TCR beta sequences and their occurrence across donors. An earlier analysis of 587 of the donors applied high-throughput TCR beta sequencing to assess whether each TCR beta V gene segment acted as functional or pseudogenic. Alongside the repertoire data, information on donor age, sex, ethnicity and CMV serostatus was compiled. In a later genetic analysis, genome-wide SNP genotypes for about 55% of the roughly 700 donors were used, and that subset was treated as a discovery cohort. All discovery cohort repertoires had been generated on a single sequencing platform. HLA typing included class I and class II loci at four-digit resolution. The number of typed donors differed by locus: about 620-640 for A, B, C, DRB1 and DQB1; 500 to 550 for DQA1; 606 for DPA1; and roughly 470 for DPB1. Because of strong linkage in the cohort, roughly 5 DR-DQ haplotypes were treated as single units for association and clustering. Among roughly 400 genotyped donors of the cohort, an average of about 220,000 unique TCR beta nucleotide sequences was sequenced per donor, of which 15% to 20% were non-productive.

The paper as a whole reports these results and caveats: A later analysis associated around 16,000 TCR beta sequences with specific HLA alleles at a false discovery rate of 0.05. A further reported finding was that TCR beta sequences accurately predicted the HLA-A and HLA-B alleles for most subjects in the first cohort. V-gene and J-gene trimming of TCR beta chains was associated with a missense DCLRE1C variant in a later genetic analysis, and the association was replicated in an independent cohort. The authors suggested that the approach could potentially be generalized to other disease states and immunological phenotypes. Most CMV-associated TCR beta chains appeared to be HLA-restricted in a later analysis, and the HLA associations seemed to be driven largely by CMV exposure. Because the 87-base-pair reads could not distinguish some IMGT-functional V segments, including TRBV6-2 and TRBV6-3, those segments were excluded. According to a later analysis, TCR association rates differed among HLA loci, with DRB1 alleles showing the most associated TCRs and HLA-C alleles showing the fewest. The earlier analysis of approximately 590 of the donors excluded approximately 15 rarely observed V segments, including chromosome 9 orphons, because counts were too low. A later analysis reported that several top co-occurrence clusters appeared linked to parvovirus B19, influenza, CMV and Epstein-Barr virus. Across donors, most TCR sequences were observed very rarely, whereas some public TCRs were present in many individuals. Cytomegalovirus status was reported to be diagnosed by the classifier with high specificity and sensitivity in both the original and validation cohorts. This cohort had only TCR beta chains sequenced, and the lack of alpha or paired-chain data limited which features could be detected. Correlated functional status among segregating V segments might reflect linkage disequilibrium, but an unknown experimental factor could not be ruled out. The study listed approximately 150 TCR beta chains as associated with cytomegalovirus. In a later analysis, HLA-associated TCR beta chains were found to be more clonally expanded and to have lower generation probabilities than equally common non-associated chains. Broadly in line with IMGT annotations, most TCR beta V segments showed up in productive rearrangements about 87% or about 30% of the time in an earlier analysis of 587 of the donors. Because HLA typing was unavailable for some donors at each locus, only the typed subset was used in association tests. The only immune exposure information available for the cohort was CMV serostatus. In vitro tests confirmed that a few of the cytomegalovirus-associated TCR beta chains recognize cytomegalovirus antigens. When HLA alleles, especially DR and DQ, strongly co-occurred, TCR associations were difficult to assign to individual alleles. A cluster of highly shared sequence variants was judged likely to be a technical artifact of the sequencing pipeline. According to a later genetic analysis, donors in an Asian-associated ancestry cluster had fewer N-insertions in productive TCRs than the roughly 700-donor mean. Sequencing depth was assumed to be roughly uniform across donors in the presence/absence analyses, though that assumption may not hold.

In total, approximately 610 healthy bone marrow donors made up the cohort. Cohort members were all nominally healthy when sampled, although unrecorded immune exposures were likely present. The donor was CMV seropositive and was included in the group of approximately 300 seropositive cohort members. A peripheral blood sample was collected from each donor, and TCR beta sequencing was performed on peripheral blood mononuclear cells. Genomic DNA extraction from the blood cell samples was performed with the Qiagen DNeasy Blood Extraction Kit. This clonotype originated in a man aged 18 to 29 in good health and CMV-seropositive. The chain was built from TRBV19 and TRBJ1-2; 9 of the junction bases match TRBD1. Material: PBMCs. The nucleotide sequence reads as follows: TGTGCCAGTAGTACTAGGACAGGGGACTATGGCTACACCTTC. It is translated as CASSTRTGDYGYTF.